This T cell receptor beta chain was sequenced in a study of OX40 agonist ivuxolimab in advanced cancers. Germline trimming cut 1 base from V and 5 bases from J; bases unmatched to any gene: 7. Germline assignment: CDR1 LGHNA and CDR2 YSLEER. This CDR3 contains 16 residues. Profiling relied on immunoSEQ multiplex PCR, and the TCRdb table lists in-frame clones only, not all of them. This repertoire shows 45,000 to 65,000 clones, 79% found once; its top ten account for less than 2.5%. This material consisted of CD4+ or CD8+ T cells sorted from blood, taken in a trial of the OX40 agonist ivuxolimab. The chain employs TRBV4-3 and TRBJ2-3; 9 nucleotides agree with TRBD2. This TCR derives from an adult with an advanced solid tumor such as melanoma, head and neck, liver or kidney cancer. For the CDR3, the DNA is TGCGCCAGCAGCCAAGCGGGGCGGGGGGGCCGAGATACGCAGTATTTT. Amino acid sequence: CASSQAGRGGRDTQYF.